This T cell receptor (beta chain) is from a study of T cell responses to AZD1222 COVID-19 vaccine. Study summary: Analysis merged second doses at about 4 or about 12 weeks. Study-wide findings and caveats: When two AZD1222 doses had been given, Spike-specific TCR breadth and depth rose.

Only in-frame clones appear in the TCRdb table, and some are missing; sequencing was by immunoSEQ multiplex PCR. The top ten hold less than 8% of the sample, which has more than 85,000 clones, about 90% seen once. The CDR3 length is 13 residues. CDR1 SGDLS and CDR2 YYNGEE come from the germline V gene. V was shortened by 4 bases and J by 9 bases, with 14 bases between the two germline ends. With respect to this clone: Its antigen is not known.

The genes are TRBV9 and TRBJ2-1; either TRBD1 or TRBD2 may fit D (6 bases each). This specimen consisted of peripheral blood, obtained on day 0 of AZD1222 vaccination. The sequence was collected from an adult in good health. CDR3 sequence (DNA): TGTGCCAGCAGCCCCCCGGGGGCTGGTGAGCAGTTCTTC. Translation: CASSPPGAGEQFF.